A selection of T cell receptor beta chains follows, all from one sample in a study of blood T cell repertoires in COVID-19. Assay: immunoSEQ multiplex PCR; the TCRdb copy retains only in-frame clones and omits some. The data contain roughly 300,000 clones, less than 85% of them seen just once; the ten biggest clones take up more than 1.4%. The sequenced material came from peripheral blood. These receptors were collected from a human donor with COVID-19, enrolled during active disease. The donor label of this sample is uncertain. Each CDR3 is given with its conserved first and last residue. A D gene is named only where the DNA matches it firmly. Size is omitted from some rows. Given values are once, few, many or a class for expanded clones.

.	TRBJ2-5	TRBV30	.	TGTGCCTGGATTTCTAGCCGGTTTGGGACCCAGTACTTC	CAWISSRFGTQYF
.	TRBJ1-1	TRBV29-1	.	TGCAGCGTTGGACTGAAGAACACTGAAGCTTTCTTT	CSVGLKNTEAFF
once	TRBJ2-2	TRBV6-5	.	TGTGCCAGCAACCCGCGGGGGCGCAGGGGCGGGGAGCTGTTTTTT	CASNPRGRRGGELFF
once	TRBJ1-1	TRBV6-5	.	TGTGCCAGCAGCGGCACGGGGTCGGAGGAAGCTTTCTTT	CASSGTGSEEAFF
.	TRBJ2-3	TRBV5-4	.	TGTGCCAGCAGCTCCGTTGGACAGCCAGATACGCAGTATTTT	CASSSVGQPDTQYF
.	TRBJ1-2	TRBV5-6	.	TGTGCCAGCAGCCCCCTGTTGGGCACTAACTATGGCTACACCTTC	CASSPLLGTNYGYTF
.	TRBJ2-3	TRBV7-8	.	TGTGCCAGCAGCGATCGGGTGGCTGGTCACCCAGATACGCAGTATTTT	CASSDRVAGHPDTQYF
.	TRBJ1-6	TRBV27	.	TGTGCCAGCAGTTTACCCCGGGGGAATTCACCCCTCCACTTT	CASSLPRGNSPLHF
.	TRBJ2-7	TRBV18	.	TGTGCCAGCTCACCAGAGTCAAGCTACGAGCAGTACTTC	CASSPESSYEQYF
.	TRBJ2-1	TRBV3-1/TRBV3-2	.	TGTGCCAGCAGCCAAGATGGCGGAAGCTACAATGAGCAGTTCTTC	CASSQDGGSYNEQFF
.	TRBJ2-2	TRBV12-3/TRBV12-4	.	TGTGCCAGCAGTTCCCCGGGGGCCGGGGAGCTGTTTTTT	CASSSPGAGELFF
.	TRBJ2-5	TRBV14	.	TGTGCCAGCAGCCAATTGAGGCAATTCGTAGAGACCCAGTACTTC	CASSQLRQFVETQYF
.	TRBJ2-1	TRBV11-2	TRBD2	TGTGCCAGCACCCGGACTAGCGGATACAATGAGCAGTTCTTC	CASTRTSGYNEQFF
.	TRBJ2-2	TRBV10-3	TRBD2	TGTGCCAGTTGGGATGGCGGGAGGGCCACCGGGGAGCTGTTTTTT	CASWDGGRATGELFF
.	TRBJ2-5	TRBV10-1	TRBD1	TGCGCCAGCAGCAGATTCCGGGACAGGGAGTGGGAGACCCAGTACTTC	CASSRFRDREWETQYF
.	TRBJ2-1	TRBV19	TRBD2	TGTGCCAGTAGTATTATATGGACGGGAGGGACTGAGCAGTTCTTC	CASSIIWTGGTEQFF
.	TRBJ1-6	TRBV27	TRBD1	TGTGCCAGCAGTTTATTGGTCGGGACAGGGGTCCTTGTTTCACCCCTCCACTTT	CASSLLVGTGVLVSPLHF
.	TRBJ1-4	TRBV19	TRBD1	TGTGCCAGTAGTCTATACCGGGACAGTGAAAAACTGTTTTTT	CASSLYRDSEKLFF
.	TRBJ1-1	TRBV28	.	TGTGCCAGCAGTTGGGGATTGGGAGGTCGGGAGATTGAAGCTTTCTTT	CASSWGLGGREIEAFF
.	TRBJ2-7	TRBV7-8	.	TGTGCCAGCAGCTTCTCTTCTAGATACTACGAGCAGTACTTC	CASSFSSRYYEQYF
.	TRBJ2-7	TRBV27	.	TGTGCCAGCAGGAAAGGGGCGCAGATCTACGAGCAGTACTTC	CASRKGAQIYEQYF
.	TRBJ1-6	TRBV7-8	.	TGTGCCAGCAGCCCCCGGCCACAGGATCCGCCCCTCCACTTT	CASSPRPQDPPLHF
.	TRBJ2-1	TRBV19	TRBD1	TGTGCCAGTAGTACGGCCGGGACAGGGGGTTACAATGAGCAGTTCTTC	CASSTAGTGGYNEQFF
.	TRBJ2-2	TRBV5-1	TRBD2	TGCGCCAGCAGCTCGAAGGTAGCGGGACGGGGGAACACCGGGGAGCTGTTTTTT	CASSSKVAGRGNTGELFF